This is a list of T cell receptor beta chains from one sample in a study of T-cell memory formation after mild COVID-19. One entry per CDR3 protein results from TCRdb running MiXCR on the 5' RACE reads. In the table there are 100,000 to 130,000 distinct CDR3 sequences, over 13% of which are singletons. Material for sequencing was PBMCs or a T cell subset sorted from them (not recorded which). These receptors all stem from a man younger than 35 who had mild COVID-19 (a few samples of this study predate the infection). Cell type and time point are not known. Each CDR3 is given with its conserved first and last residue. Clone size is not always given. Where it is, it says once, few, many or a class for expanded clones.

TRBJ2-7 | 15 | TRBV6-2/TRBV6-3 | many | CASSYWTGVSYEQYF
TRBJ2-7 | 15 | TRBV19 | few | CASSIGTGVGYEQYF
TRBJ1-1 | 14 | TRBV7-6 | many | CASSLTGGNTEAFF
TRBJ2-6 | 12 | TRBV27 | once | CASRAGANVLTF
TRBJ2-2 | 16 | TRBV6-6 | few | CASSYLAGYNTGELFF
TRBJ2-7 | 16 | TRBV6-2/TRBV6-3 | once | CASSPDSPRAYYEQYF
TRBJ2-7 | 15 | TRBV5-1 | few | CASSPGLRSSYEQYF
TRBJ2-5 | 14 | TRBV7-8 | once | CASSLRWVGETQYF
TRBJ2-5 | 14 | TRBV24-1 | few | CATSAGGFMETQYF
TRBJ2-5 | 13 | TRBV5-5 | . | CASSLESWETQYF
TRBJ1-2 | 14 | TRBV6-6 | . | CASSYSAGNYGYTF
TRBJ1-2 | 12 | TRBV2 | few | CATQQGNYGYTF
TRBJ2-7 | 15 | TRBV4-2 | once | CASSQDEGQPYEQYF
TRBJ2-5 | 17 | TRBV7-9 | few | CASSLFSGGERQETQYF
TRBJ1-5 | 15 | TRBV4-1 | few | CASSPRTGPNQPQHF
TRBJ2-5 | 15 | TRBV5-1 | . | CASTSRTWSQETQYF
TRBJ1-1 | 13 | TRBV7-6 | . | CASRRTPDTEAFF
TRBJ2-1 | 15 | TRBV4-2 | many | CASSQVQGAYNEQFF
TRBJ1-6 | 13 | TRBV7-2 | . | CASSRQGLRTLHF
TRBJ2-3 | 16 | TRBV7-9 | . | CASSSRGGLGTDTQYF
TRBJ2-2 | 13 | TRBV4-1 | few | CASSQDRSGELFF
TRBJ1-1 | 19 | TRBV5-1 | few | CASSLGQATTRSAGTEAFF
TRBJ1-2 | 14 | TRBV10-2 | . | CASSDNLSRGGYTF
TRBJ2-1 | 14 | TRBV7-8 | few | CASSKDGGYNEQFF
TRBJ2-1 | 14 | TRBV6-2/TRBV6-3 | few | CASRPPSAYNEQFF
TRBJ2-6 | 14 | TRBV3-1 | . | CASSQGSGANVLTF
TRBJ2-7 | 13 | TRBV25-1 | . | CASIQQGPYEQYF
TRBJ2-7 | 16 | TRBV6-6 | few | CASSLQGGSSSYEQYF
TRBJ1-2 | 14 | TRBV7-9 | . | CASQGRDIADGYTF
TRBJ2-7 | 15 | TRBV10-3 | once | CAISGGQGASYEQYF
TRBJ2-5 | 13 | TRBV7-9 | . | CASRPTVNETQYF
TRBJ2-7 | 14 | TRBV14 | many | CASSSRDRGNEQYF
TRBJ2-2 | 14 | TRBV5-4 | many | CASSPGVATGELFF
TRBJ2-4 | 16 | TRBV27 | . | CASSLYGGMAKNIQYF
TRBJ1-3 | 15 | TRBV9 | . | CASSAYLGSGNTIYF